These 29 T cell receptor beta chains came from one sample sequenced in a study of cytomegalovirus exposure and HLA in healthy donors. The PCR ran on 60 Vbeta and 13 Jbeta primers. Produced via immunoSEQ multiplex PCR; TCRdb's table is partial and in-frame only. The sample has 150,000 to 200,000 clones; approximately 79% are singletons. Sequencing used PBMCs. All receptors derive from a woman under 40 in good health and CMV-seropositive.

This sequence joins TRBV15 and TRBJ2-7, with TRBD2 matching over 14 bases. The CDR3 spans 17 residues. The germline V gene encodes CDR1 LNHNV and CDR2 YYDKDF (reference sequence). The V gene end was trimmed by 3 bases and the J gene end by 5 bases; junction bases not matched to a gene: 9. CDR3 sequence reads: CATSSTGTSGGVDEQYF. For the CDR3, the DNA is TGTGCCACCAGCAGTACCGGGACTAGCGGGGGCGTCGACGAGCAGTACTTC.

The chain combines TRBV9 with TRBJ2-7; 11 bases fit TRBD1. This CDR3 contains 15 residues. CDR1 is SGDLS, CDR2 YYNGEE, per germline. Trimming cost V 1 base and J 4 bases; bases outside gene matches: 4. The CDR3 DNA reads as TGTGCCAGCAGCGTATCCGGGACAGGGGGTTACGAGCAGTACTTC. Translation gives CASSVSGTGGYEQYF.

The rearrangement uses TRBV6-5 and TRBJ2-7; 12 nucleotides match TRBD2. J lost 3 bases, V lost 6 bases, and 6 bases had no gene match. Germline V gives CDR1 MNHEY, CDR2 SVGAGI. The length of the CDR3 is 15 residues. The CDR3 sequence is CASSSSGRVGYEQYF. CDR3 coding DNA: TGTGCCAGCAGCTCTAGCGGGAGGGTAGGCTACGAGCAGTACTTC.

V usage is TRBV29-1 and J usage is TRBJ2-1; 9 bases map to TRBD2. Germline lookup yields CDR1 SQVTM and CDR2 ANQGSEA. V lost 5 bases and J lost 12; bases outside the gene matches: 2. The CDR3 runs to 10 residues. CDR3 sequence: CSVLSGRQFF. The CDR3 nucleotides are TGCAGCGTTCTTAGCGGGAGGCAGTTCTTC.

The chain has TRBV10-2 and TRBJ2-7; 7 bases agree with TRBD1. With 7 bases clipped from V and 0 bases from J, the junction kept 3 bases outside the gene matches. The CDR3 is 13 amino acids. Germline V CDR1 and CDR2: WSHSY, SAAADI. CDR3 DNA: TGCGCCAGCATAGGGGACAGCTCCTACGAGCAGTACTTC. Amino acid sequence: CASIGDSSYEQYF.

This clone was recorded only once. The chain has TRBV5-1 and TRBJ1-1; 8 bases align to TRBD1. V was pared by 4 bases and J by 1 base, with 6 bases of the junction left unmatched. Germline-derived CDR1 and CDR2 are SGHRS and YFSETQ. CDR3 length equals 15 residues. The CDR3 DNA is TGCGCCAGCAGCCCCTCAACAGGGGGGAACACTGAAGCTTTCTTT. This encodes CASSPSTGGNTEAFF. Looking up the rest from reference TRBV5-1 and TRBJ1-1 gives the full variable domain: KAGVTQTPRYLIKTRGQQVTLSCSPISGHRSVSWYQQTPGQGLQFLFEYFSETQRNKGNFPGRFSGRQFSNSRSEMNVSTLELGDSALYLCASSPSTGGNTEAFFGQGTRLTVV.

This chain connects TRBV2 to TRBJ1-5, with D possibly TRBD1 on 6 matching bases. The CDR3 length is 14 residues. V was clipped by 6 bases and J by 0 bases, with 9 bases between them. CDR1 and CDR2 (germline): SNHLY, FYNNEI. DNA for the CDR3: TGTGCCAGCAGATACAGGGATAGCAATCAGCCCCAGCATTTT. Protein product: CASRYRDSNQPQHF.

The chain has TRBV5-6 and TRBJ1-1; 7 bases align to TRBD1. Trimming took 1 base from V and 4 from J; bases not matched to a gene: 7. There are 15 residues in the CDR3. CDR1 and CDR2 (germline): SGHDT, YYEEEE. The DNA for the CDR3 is TGTGCCAGCAGCTTGAGACAGGGACGTTTCACTGAAGCTTTCTTT. Translating it yields CASSLRQGRFTEAFF.

This rearrangement joins TRBV9 to TRBJ1-4; perhaps TRBD1 as D (6 bases). Germline V gene lookup returns CDR1 SGDLS and CDR2 YYNGEE. The V end lost 3 bases, the J end lost 3 bases, and 12 bases lay between the germline ends. This CDR3 spans 15 amino acids. The CDR3, as DNA: TGTGCCAGCAGCGATAAACAGGGCGCTAATGAAAAACTGTTTTTT. Residues: CASSDKQGANEKLFF.

The chain recombines TRBV9 with TRBJ2-3, with TRBD1 matching over 7 bases. The trim removed 2 bases at V and 2 bases at J, leaving 11 bases unmatched. CDR3 length: 17 amino acids. Per the germline V gene, CDR1 is SGDLS and CDR2 is YYNGEE. CDR3 coding DNA: TGTGCCAGCAGCGTGCTTAGGGACAGTATATCCACAGATACGCAGTATTTT. Translating it yields CASSVLRDSISTDTQYF. Drawing the rest from reference TRBV9 and TRBJ2-3, the complete variable domain is DSGVTQTPKHLITATGQRVTLRCSPRSGDLSVYWYQQSLDQGLQFLIQYYNGEERAKGNILERFSAQQFPDLHSELNLSSLELGDSALYFCASSVLRDSISTDTQYFGPGTRLTVL.

CDR3 amino acids: CASSSGTGFMVEQYF. The CDR3, as DNA: TGTGCCAGCAGCTCGGGGACAGGTTTTATGGTCGAGCAGTACTTC. The genes are TRBV7-9 and TRBJ2-7; 8 nucleotides agree with TRBD1. This CDR3 comprises 15 residues. Germline-derived CDR1 and CDR2 are SEHNR and FQNEAQ (reference sequence). The V gene end was trimmed by 4 bases and the J gene end by 6 bases; junction bases not matched to a gene: 11.

This clone was detected once. The chain couples TRBV10-3 to TRBJ2-7; TRBD1 matches 7 bases. The CDR3 consists of 14 residues. Germline V gene data show CDR1 as ENHRY and CDR2 as SYGVKD. Trimming removed 3 bases from V and 0 bases from J; junction bases left unmatched: 2. The CDR3 sequence is CAISEDRDSYEQYF. The DNA of the CDR3 is TGTGCCATCAGTGAAGACAGGGACTCCTACGAGCAGTACTTC.

Comments on this clone: Other DNA sequences in the sample encode the same CDR3. The chain employs TRBV5-1 and TRBJ1-5, with 9 bases that match TRBD1. Germline trimming cut 0 bases from V and 7 bases from J; bases unmatched to any gene: 5. The CDR3 totals 15 residues. Germline V CDR1 and CDR2: SGHRS, YFSETQ. The CDR3 bases are TGCGCCAGCAGCTTGGGGGACAGGGCGAACCAGCCCCAGCATTTT. The encoded protein is CASSLGDRANQPQHF.

The gene calls are TRBV7-2 and TRBJ1-5; the D gene is possibly TRBD1 (5 bases). V was pared by 5 bases and J by 0 bases, with 8 bases between. Looked up from germline, CDR1 is SGHTA and CDR2 is FQGNSA. The CDR3 is made up of 14 amino acids. CDR3 protein: CASSRDSSNQPQHF. CDR3 DNA sequence: TGTGCCAGCAGCCGAGACAGTAGCAATCAGCCCCAGCATTTT.

The chain uses TRBV6-5 and TRBJ1-1; D unclear. The CDR3 is made up of 15 amino acids. Between the trimmed V and J ends, which lost 0 bases and 4 bases, there was a span of 12 bases. The germline V gene has CDR1 MNHEY and CDR2 SVGAGI. The CDR3 reads CASSYSRVSPTEAFF. In DNA form, the CDR3 reads TGTGCCAGCAGTTACTCGAGGGTAAGCCCCACTGAAGCTTTCTTT.

J is TRBJ2-7 and V is TRBV7-9; TRBD1 agrees at 7 bases. CDR1 SEHNR and CDR2 FQNEAQ come from the germline V gene (reference sequence). V shed 5 bases and J 2 bases; nucleotides not matched to a gene: 15. This CDR3 contains 17 residues. CDR3 loop: CASSTIHGTEYTYEQYF. The DNA for the CDR3 is TGTGCCAGCAGCACAATACACGGGACAGAGTACACCTACGAGCAGTACTTC.

This clone has a handful of counts. The chain employs TRBV6-7 and TRBJ2-1; the match to TRBD1 covers 7 bases. TRBV6-7 is an ORF, with its function uncertain. V lost 9 bases, J lost 14 bases, and 10 bases stayed unmatched. The CDR3 loop spans 11 amino acids. DNA for the CDR3: TGTGCCAGACATAGTCAGGGGGAAAAGTTCTTC. Amino acids: CARHSQGEKFF.

The genes are TRBV27 and TRBJ2-7; D gene uncertain. This CDR3 is built from 15 residues. V dropped 5 bases and J dropped 0 bases, with 14 bases sitting between them. Germline loops: CDR1 MNHEY, CDR2 SMNVEV (reference sequence). The CDR3 DNA reads as TGTGCCAGCAGTGTCTCTGAGAACCCCTCCTACGAGCAGTACTTC. This encodes CASSVSENPSYEQYF.

The rearrangement links TRBV7-2 to TRBJ2-7, with D perhaps TRBD1 (6 bases). The V gene's germline CDR1 is SGHTA and CDR2 FQGNSA. The CDR3 covers 18 residues. Trimming stripped 6 bases from V and 2 bases from J, with 26 bases between. The CDR3 is CASRAPSSPGTPPYEQYF. The CDR3 DNA sequence: TGTGCCAGCAGGGCTCCCTCCTCCCCCGGGACACCACCCTACGAGCAGTACTTC.

The table lists this clone with a few counts. The rearrangement joins TRBV7-2 to TRBJ1-2; 7 bases are a match to TRBD1. Germline lookup yields CDR1 SGHTA and CDR2 FQGNSA. Trimming took 7 bases from V and 4 from J; bases not matched to a gene: 24. The CDR3 runs 19 residues. CDR3 protein: CASTLPTGLFQPGIYGYTF. The CDR3 coding sequence is TGTGCCAGCACCCTCCCGACAGGGCTATTTCAACCAGGGATCTATGGCTACACCTTC.

The V gene is TRBV7-2, the J gene TRBJ1-2; D is unresolved. Germline V gene lookup returns CDR1 SGHTA and CDR2 FQGNSA. The CDR3 spans 16 residues. V shed 3 bases and J shed 0 bases, with 14 bases lying between them. The CDR3 region has the DNA TGTGCCAGCAGCTTCCGACAAGAACCGACTAACTATGGCTACACCTTC. Translation: CASSFRQEPTNYGYTF.

V gene TRBV19 combines with J gene TRBJ2-7; TRBD1 agrees at 8 bases. The germline V gene has CDR1 LNHDA and CDR2 SQIVND (reference sequence). The CDR3 sequence is 13 residues long. The ends lost 9 bases at V and 3 bases at J; junction bases unmatched: 7. CDR3 sequence reads: CARSVDRVYEQYF. The CDR3 region has the DNA TGTGCCAGGTCCGTGGACAGGGTCTACGAGCAGTACTTC.

This clone was seen a few times. V gene TRBV4-3 combines with J gene TRBJ2-7; 9 bases are a match to TRBD2. CDR3 length: 16 amino acids. The germline gives CDR1 LGHNA, CDR2 YSLEER. Losses at the gene ends were 0 bases for V and 5 bases for J; bases not matched to a gene: 8. The CDR3 bases are TGCGCCAGCAGCCAAGATTACGGTAGCGGGGGAAACGAGCAGTACTTC. This encodes CASSQDYGSGGNEQYF.

This clone was detected once. This chain uses TRBV4-1 with TRBJ2-1; 11 positions agree with TRBD2. Trimming removed 4 bases from V and 7 bases from J; junction bases left unmatched: 15. This CDR3 region has 18 residues. The germline V gene has CDR1 MGHRA and CDR2 YSYEKL. The CDR3 region is CASSLGLAGGQSRNEQFF. CDR3 nucleotide sequence: TGCGCCAGCAGCCTGGGGTTAGCGGGGGGGCAGTCTAGGAATGAGCAGTTCTTC.

The chain links TRBV9 to TRBJ2-7; possibly TRBD2 for D (6 bases). The V end was cut by 2 bases, the J end by 12 bases, with 21 bases between. The CDR3 spans 14 residues. CDR1 is SGDLS and CDR2 is YYNGEE in the germline V gene. CDR3 amino acids: CASSVGLSGGIPYF. The CDR3 bases are TGTGCCAGCAGCGTCGGACTTAGCGGCGGTATTCCGTACTTC.

The CDR3 DNA reads TGTGCCAGCACCAGACAGGGGTACAATGAGCAGTTCTTC. It codes for CASTRQGYNEQFF. The rearrangement links TRBV6-5 to TRBJ2-1, with 8 nucleotides matching TRBD1. V shed 7 bases, J shed 4 bases, and the junction held 3 bases outside the gene matches. This CDR3 has 13 residues. In germline, CDR1 is MNHEY, CDR2 SVGAGI.

CDR3 sequence reads: CASSRGQGMNTEAFF. The CDR3, as DNA: TGCGCCAGCAGCAGGGGACAGGGTATGAACACTGAAGCTTTCTTT. This chain joins TRBV5-1 and TRBJ1-1, with TRBD1 matching over 9 bases. V lost 4 bases, J lost 0 bases, and 4 bases stayed unmatched. This CDR3 comprises 15 residues. Germline values: CDR1 SGHRS, CDR2 YFSETQ.

The J gene is TRBJ1-2, the V gene TRBV7-2; 8 bases are a match to TRBD1. Germline V gene data show CDR1 as SGHTA and CDR2 as FQGNSA. This CDR3 has 13 residues. J lost 3 bases, V lost 5 bases, and 2 bases had no gene match. The DNA of the CDR3 is TGTGCCAGCAGCCCACAGGGGGACTATGGCTACACCTTC. This encodes CASSPQGDYGYTF.

The J gene is TRBJ1-2, the V gene TRBV27; no reliable D call. The CDR3 covers 13 residues. V shed 6 bases and J shed 3 bases, with 11 bases lying between them. Germline V CDR1 and CDR2: MNHEY, SMNVEV (reference sequence). CDR3 DNA: TGTGCCAGCAGGAGGTCCGGCTACTATGGCTACACCTTC. Amino acids: CASRRSGYYGYTF.